Each of the 21 T cell receptor beta chains below was sequenced from the same sample in a study of Graves' ophthalmopathy and Graves' hyperthyroidism. Transcripts of RNA were the source for amplifying TCR beta CDR3 regions. Second-round multiplex PCR came after a first-round RT-PCR that employed HTBI primers. Each CDR3 protein is one row after TCRdb ran MiXCR on the multiplex PCR reads. Found here are 340,000 or so distinct CDR3 sequences, 17% of them singletons; the top ten hold approximately 13%. Sequencing was carried out using peripheral blood. The source of these receptors is an adult man with Graves' ophthalmopathy.

This clonotype was detected ten times or more. The rearrangement joins TRBV6-5 to TRBJ2-5; tentatively, D is TRBD1 (6 bases). V lost 4 bases and J lost 4, with 13 bases in between. The CDR3 covers 14 residues. CDR1 MNHEY and CDR2 SVGAGI come from the germline V gene. The CDR3 sequence is CASSLDSRLETQYF. The DNA for the CDR3 is TGTGCCAGCAGTTTGGACAGTCGGCTAGAGACCCAGTACTTC.

This clonotype was seen ten or more times. This chain connects TRBV19 to TRBJ1-1; D is ambiguous. CDR1 is LNHDA, CDR2 SQIVND, per germline (reference sequence). The CDR3 is 12 amino acids. V lost 5 bases and J 5 bases, leaving 9 bases between the germline ends. This chain's CDR3 is CASSFRRTEAFF. CDR3 DNA: TGTGCCAGTAGTTTCAGAAGGACTGAAGCTTTCTTT.

The sample holds many counts of this clonotype. V gene TRBV5-6 combines with J gene TRBJ1-5; maybe TRBD1 (5 bases). This CDR3 comprises 15 residues. The V end lost 2 bases, the J end lost 4 bases, and 13 bases lay between the germline ends. The V gene's germline CDR1 is SGHDT and CDR2 YYEEEE. This chain's CDR3 is CASSLGRVKNQPQHF. The CDR3 DNA is TGTGCCAGCAGCTTAGGCAGGGTGAAGAATCAGCCCCAGCATTTT. The full variable domain, rest sourced from reference TRBV5-6 and TRBJ1-5, is DAGVTQSPTHLIKTRGQQVTLRCSPKSGHDTVSWYQQALGQGPQFIFQYYEEEERQRGNFPDRFSGHQFPNYSSELNVNALLLGDSALYLCASSLGRVKNQPQHFGDGTRLSIL.

This clonotype was seen a single time. A much more abundant neighbour one base away suggests this may be a read error. The chain recombines TRBV5-1 with TRBJ2-2; no reliable D call. CDR3 size: 15 residues. The germline gives CDR1 SGHRS, CDR2 YFSETQ. The CDR3 nucleotides are TGCGGCAGCAGCTCCACCCCTAGTTACCCCGGGGAGCTGTTTTTT. Encoded protein: CGSSSTPSYPGELFF. The whole variable domain, filled in from reference TRBV5-1 and TRBJ2-2, reads KAGVTQTPRYLIKTRGQQVTLSCSPISGHRSVSWYQQTPGQGLQFLFEYFSETQRNKGNFPGRFSGRQFSNSRSEMNVSTLELGDSALYLCGSSSTPSYPGELFFGEGSRLTVL.

This clonotype showed up just a few times. V gene TRBV30 combines with J gene TRBJ2-7, with a possible D match to TRBD1 (5 bases). Germline CDR1 is GTSNPN and CDR2 is SVGIG (reference sequence). Trimming stripped 6 bases from V and 5 bases from J, with 17 bases between. The CDR3 runs 13 residues. The CDR3 sequence: CACTHRLDHEQYF. In nucleotides, the CDR3 is TGTGCCTGCACCCACAGGTTGGACCACGAGCAGTACTTC.

Many counts were recorded for this clonotype. The chain links TRBV9 to TRBJ2-7, with 13 bases identical to TRBD2. The CDR3 length is 15 residues. The junction had 5 bases not matched to a gene; V was cut back by 4 bases and J by 4 bases. Germline lookup yields CDR1 SGDLS and CDR2 YYNGEE. CDR3: CASSRQGLAGYEQYF. CDR3 sequence (DNA): TGTGCCAGCAGCCGCCAGGGACTAGCGGGGTACGAGCAGTACTTC.

This clonotype appeared many times. This chain uses TRBV28 with TRBJ1-2; TRBD1 is a possible D gene (6 bases). Germline CDR1 MDHEN, CDR2 SYDVKM. Trimming cost V 1 base and J 6 bases, with 21 bases left between them. The CDR3 extends over 17 amino acids. The CDR3 loop reads CASSLFSSLGRGHGYTF. CDR3 sequence (DNA): TGTGCCAGCAGTTTATTTTCGAGTCTCGGCAGGGGACATGGCTACACCTTC.

The chain combines TRBV6-2 or TRBV6-3 with TRBJ2-5; 9 nucleotides align to TRBD1. The V gene end was trimmed by 6 bases and the J gene end by 4 bases; junction bases not matched to a gene: 12. CDR1 and CDR2 from the germline V gene are MNHEY and SVGEGT. The CDR3 extends over 16 amino acids. DNA of the CDR3: TGTGCCAGCAGCTTCACCAAAGGACAGGGGCGAGAGACCCAGTACTTC. Its translation is CASSFTKGQGRETQYF.

This clonotype came up many times. The chain links TRBV30 to TRBJ2-7; maybe TRBD2 (5 bases). V shed 6 bases and J shed 0 bases, with 9 bases lying between them. The CDR3 has 12 amino acids. The germline gives CDR1 GTSNPN, CDR2 SVGIG (reference sequence). The CDR3 coding sequence is TGTGCCTGCGGGAAGGGCTCCTACGAGCAGTACTTC. This translates into CACGKGSYEQYF.

This clonotype was counted at least ten times. J is TRBJ2-7 and V is TRBV5-6, with D maybe TRBD2 (5 bases). Germline loops: CDR1 SGHDT, CDR2 YYEEEE. The V and J ends lost 4 bases and 3 bases respectively, with 11 bases between them. The length of the CDR3 is 13 residues. The CDR3 DNA follows: TGTGCCAGCAGCCCGAGGGTTAGCTACGAGCAGTACTTC. Its protein is CASSPRVSYEQYF.

This clonotype was seen a few times. The genes are TRBV5-1 and TRBJ2-2, with TRBD1 as a possible D gene (6 bases). The V and J ends lost 4 bases and 5 bases respectively, with 18 bases between them. The CDR3 loop spans 16 amino acids. Looked up from germline, CDR1 is SGHRS and CDR2 is YFSETQ. The CDR3 sequence is CASSQGQSSVTGELFF. Written as DNA, the CDR3 is TGCGCCAGCAGCCAAGGACAGTCCTCAGTAACCGGGGAGCTGTTTTTT.

This clonotype was counted once. The rearrangement uses TRBV7-9 and TRBJ2-7; 7 nucleotides align to TRBD1. This CDR3 has 15 residues. Germline CDR1 and CDR2: SEHNR and FQNEAQ (reference sequence). J lost 3 bases, V lost 5 bases, and 10 bases had no gene match. The DNA for the CDR3 is TGTGCCAGCAGCATCACGGGACAGAAGAACTACGAGCAGTACTTC. It specifies CASSITGQKNYEQYF.

This chain connects TRBV5-1 to TRBJ2-2; D remains unclear. Germline-derived CDR1 and CDR2 are SGHRS and YFSETQ. The CDR3 runs 14 residues. Trimming removed 2 bases from V and 1 base from J, with 6 bases in between. Here the CDR3 reads CASSLDVNTGELFF. CDR3 nucleotides: TGCGCCAGCAGCTTAGACGTGAACACCGGGGAGCTGTTTTTT.

The chain is built from TRBV6-1 and TRBJ1-1; TRBD1 aligns across 11 bases. The CDR3 extends over 14 amino acids. Germline V gene lookup returns CDR1 MNHNS and CDR2 SASEGT. With 9 bases clipped from V and 5 bases from J, the junction kept 8 bases outside the gene matches. The CDR3 here is CASRTGGAKTEAFF. For the CDR3, the DNA is TGTGCCAGTCGGACAGGGGGCGCTAAGACTGAAGCTTTCTTT.

This clonotype was detected ten times or more. This chain links TRBV6-2 or TRBV6-3 with TRBJ1-2; D call uncertain. The V end lost 4 bases, the J end lost 4 bases, and 10 bases lay between the germline ends. CDR1 is MNHEY and CDR2 is SVGEGT in the germline V gene. This CDR3 contains 13 residues. The CDR3 DNA reads as TGTGCCAGCAGTTTCGACGGCCTCTATGGCTACACCTTC. It yields the protein CASSFDGLYGYTF.

This clonotype was recorded at least ten times. This rearrangement joins TRBV18 to TRBJ1-1; D gene uncertain. Trimming removed 1 base at V and 4 bases at J, with 10 bases between. In germline, CDR1 is KGHSH, CDR2 LQKENI. The CDR3 covers 14 residues. Written as DNA, the CDR3 is TGTGCCAGCTCACCACTGGGAATCGGCACTGAAGCTTTCTTT. Protein sequence: CASSPLGIGTEAFF.

This clonotype was recorded at least ten times. The chain uses TRBV10-3 and TRBJ2-7; 12 nucleotides match TRBD2. Unmatched junction bases numbered 7, after V lost 2 bases and J lost 5 bases. Germline CDR1 ENHRY, CDR2 SYGVKD. The CDR3 covers 16 residues. The CDR3 DNA follows: TGTGCCATCAGTGAGACATGGACTAGCGGGATTCACGAGCAGTACTTC. It is translated as CAISETWTSGIHEQYF.

This clonotype was seen many times. V usage is TRBV28 and J usage is TRBJ1-6; a weak D match, TRBD1 (6 bases). The CDR3 spans 16 residues. Germline lookup yields CDR1 MDHEN and CDR2 SYDVKM. V was shortened by 7 bases and J by 7 bases, with 20 bases between the two germline ends. CDR3 DNA sequence: TGTGCCAGCACGGAACCCAAACAGGGATGGAATTCACCCCTCCACTTT. It codes for CASTEPKQGWNSPLHF.

This clonotype was recorded many times. The chain couples TRBV27 to TRBJ1-5; 10 positions match TRBD1. The CDR3 spans 15 residues. Germline-derived CDR1 and CDR2 are MNHEY and SMNVEV (reference sequence). V shed 7 bases and J 6 bases; nucleotides not matched to a gene: 9. The CDR3 nucleotides are TGTGCCAGCACTACGAGACAGGGGGCCGGTCAGCCCCAGCATTTT. The encoded protein is CASTTRQGAGQPQHF.

This clonotype has at least ten counts. The J gene is TRBJ2-6, the V gene TRBV6-1; possibly TRBD1 or TRBD2 for D (5 bases each). The V and J ends lost 5 bases and 0 bases respectively, with 8 bases between them. The length of the CDR3 is 15 residues. Germline values: CDR1 MNHNS, CDR2 SASEGT. The CDR3 loop reads CASSRDLSGANVLTF. The CDR3 region has the DNA TGTGCCAGCAGTCGGGACCTCTCTGGGGCCAACGTCCTGACTTTC.

This clonotype came up many times. CDR3 residues: CASNRQGPPGANVLTF. The CDR3 nucleotides read TGTGCCAGCAACCGACAGGGCCCCCCTGGGGCCAACGTCCTGACTTTC. The J gene is TRBJ2-6, the V gene TRBV7-3, with 7 bases that match TRBD1. Germline loops: CDR1 SGHTA, CDR2 FQGTGA. The V and J ends lost 7 bases and 2 bases, in that order; junction bases with no gene match: 8. The CDR3 has 16 residues.